These T cell receptor beta chains were read from a single sample in a study of OX40 agonist ivuxolimab in advanced cancers. The assay was immunoSEQ multiplex PCR, and TCRdb's table has in-frame clones only and misses some. This table has about 45,000 clones, 80% appearing once. The sample was CD4+ or CD8+ T cells sorted from blood, taken in a trial of the OX40 agonist ivuxolimab. These receptors all stem from an adult with an advanced solid tumor such as melanoma, head and neck, liver or kidney cancer. CDR3s include the opening cysteine and the closing phenylalanine or tryptophan. A D gene is named only where the DNA matches it firmly. The size entry is marked missing in some rows and otherwise reads once, few, many or a size class.

v_call	j_call	clone_size	d_call	cdr3_aa	cdr3_nt
TRBV7-8	TRBJ2-7	NA	NA	CASSLATGLIYEQYF	TGTGCCAGCAGCTTAGCGACAGGTCTTATCTACGAGCAGTACTTC
TRBV11-2	TRBJ1-2	few	NA	CASSLDPGQSGYTF	TGTGCCAGCAGCTTAGACCCCGGACAGTCTGGCTACACCTTC
TRBV5-4	TRBJ1-1	NA	NA	CASSPGGHSEAFF	TGTGCCAGCAGCCCGGGGGGCCATTCTGAAGCTTTCTTT
TRBV30	TRBJ1-3	NA	NA	CAWSIGPISGNTIYF	TGTGCCTGGAGCATAGGACCGATCTCTGGAAACACCATATATTTT
TRBV19	TRBJ2-1	NA	NA	CASSISVGRLSYNEQFF	TGTGCCAGTAGTATAAGTGTCGGCCGGCTCTCCTACAATGAGCAGTTCTTC
TRBV5-1	TRBJ2-2	once	TRBD2	CASSLEASGTGELFF	TGCGCCAGCAGCTTGGAGGCTAGCGGGACCGGGGAGCTGTTTTTT
TRBV7-3	TRBJ2-7	NA	NA	CASSFGGISYEQYF	TGTGCCAGCAGCTTCGGCGGGATATCCTACGAGCAGTACTTC
TRBV30	TRBJ1-1	NA	TRBD1	CAWMPGQGVLKAFF	TGTGCCTGGATGCCTGGACAGGGGGTTTTAAAAGCTTTCTTT
TRBV18	TRBJ1-1	few	NA	CASLASNGMTEAFF	TGTGCCAGCCTAGCTTCGAATGGGATGACTGAAGCTTTCTTT
TRBV30	TRBJ2-7	NA	NA	CACRAVGCWCEQYF	TGTGCCTGCCGCGCCGTCGGGTGTTGGTGCGAGCAGTACTTC
TRBV5-1	TRBJ1-2	NA	TRBD1	CASSSTGAYGYTF	TGCGCCAGCAGTTCGACAGGGGCCTATGGCTACACCTTC
TRBV2	TRBJ2-3	NA	TRBD2	CASSEASGRTYTQYF	TGTGCCAGCAGTGAGGCTAGCGGGAGAACGTATACGCAGTATTTT
TRBV5-1	TRBJ1-1	NA	TRBD1	CASTDRTNTEAFF	TGCGCCAGCACGGACAGGACTAACACTGAAGCTTTCTTT
TRBV28	TRBJ2-1	few	TRBD2	CASSLAGLAGVAEQFF	TGTGCCAGCAGTTTAGCGGGGCTAGCGGGAGTAGCTGAGCAGTTCTTC
TRBV6-5	TRBJ2-7	few	NA	CASSYVEAGDSYEQYF	TGTGCCAGCAGTTATGTTGAGGCCGGCGACTCCTACGAGCAGTACTTC
TRBV6-1	TRBJ2-7	NA	TRBD1	CASRDPGTGRYEQYF	TGTGCCAGCAGGGATCCCGGGACAGGGCGATACGAGCAGTACTTC
TRBV28	TRBJ1-4	NA	TRBD1	CASQGAGEKLFF	TGTGCCAGCCAGGGGGCGGGTGAAAAACTGTTTTTT
TRBV6-5	TRBJ1-5	once	NA	CASSYSVNQPQHF	TGTGCCAGCAGTTACTCGGTGAATCAGCCCCAGCATTTT
TRBV4-3	TRBJ1-5	few	NA	CASSQEDNQPQHF	TGCGCCAGCAGCCAAGAGGACAATCAGCCCCAGCATTTT
TRBV28	TRBJ1-2	NA	TRBD1	CASSLPAGTGVPYGYTF	TGTGCCAGCAGTCTCCCTGCCGGGACAGGGGTCCCCTATGGCTACACCTTC
TRBV10-3	TRBJ2-3	NA	TRBD2	CAISEFAGGSYTDTQYF	TGTGCCATCAGTGAGTTTGCGGGAGGGAGTTACACAGATACGCAGTATTTT
TRBV2	TRBJ2-2	NA	TRBD2	CASGLAGTDGELFF	TGTGCCAGCGGACTAGCTGGGACTGACGGGGAGCTGTTTTTT
TRBV7-9	TRBJ2-3	NA	NA	CASSFSVGDTQYF	TGTGCCAGCAGCTTCAGCGTCGGGGATACGCAGTATTTT
TRBV9	TRBJ2-3	NA	NA	CASSAHSDTQYF	TGTGCCAGCAGCGCCCACTCGGATACGCAGTATTTT
TRBV7-7	TRBJ2-5	NA	NA	CASSLTGDAGTQYF	TGTGCTAGCAGCTTAACCGGAGATGCAGGGACCCAGTACTTC
TRBV28	TRBJ2-6	NA	NA	CASSLPGNSGANVLTF	TGTGCCAGCAGTTTACCGGGAAACTCTGGGGCCAACGTCCTGACTTTC
TRBV2	TRBJ2-7	NA	TRBD1	CASTPGTDYEQYF	TGTGCCAGCACGCCCGGGACAGACTACGAGCAGTACTTC
TRBV5-1	TRBJ2-1	NA	TRBD1	CASNGQGVKSYNEQFF	TGCGCCAGCAACGGACAGGGAGTTAAAAGTTACAATGAGCAGTTCTTC
TRBV28	TRBJ1-2	NA	TRBD1	CASSFFQTGTGLGYTF	TGTGCCAGCAGTTTTTTTCAGACAGGGACAGGCCTTGGCTACACCTTC
TRBV6-1	TRBJ1-5	NA	NA	CASRIQQDQPQHF	TGTGCCAGCAGGATTCAGCAGGATCAGCCCCAGCATTTT
TRBV6-6	TRBJ1-4	NA	NA	CASSYSGGEKLFF	TGTGCCAGCAGTTACTCTGGTGGTGAAAAACTGTTTTTT
TRBV15	TRBJ2-1	NA	NA	CATGSDPRNKNEQFF	TGTGCCACCGGGTCGGACCCGCGAAATAAGAATGAGCAGTTCTTC
TRBV11-2	TRBJ1-2	NA	NA	CASSLQTAYGYTF	TGTGCCAGCAGCTTACAGACAGCTTATGGCTACACCTTC
TRBV5-5	TRBJ2-3	once	NA	CASSLGQETQYF	TGTGCCAGCAGCTTGGGACAGGAGACGCAGTATTTT
TRBV5-1	TRBJ2-3	NA	TRBD2	CASSLKRGGDTQYF	TGCGCCAGCAGCTTGAAGCGGGGAGGTGATACGCAGTATTTT
TRBV30	TRBJ1-1	few	NA	CAIPGVGTEAFF	TGTGCCATCCCGGGGGTTGGCACTGAAGCTTTCTTT
TRBV19	TRBJ1-1	NA	TRBD1	CASSPDRGREAFF	TGTGCCAGTAGCCCGGACAGGGGAAGAGAAGCTTTCTTT
TRBV6-5	TRBJ2-1	few	TRBD2	CASSPAGLAYNEQFF	TGTGCCAGCAGTCCCGCAGGACTAGCTTACAATGAGCAGTTCTTC
TRBV18	TRBJ1-2	NA	NA	CASSPVVRGNGYTF	TGTGCCAGCTCACCAGTCGTCCGGGGGAATGGCTACACCTTC
TRBV2	TRBJ1-3	few	NA	CASSDWGLSGNTIYF	TGTGCCAGCAGCGATTGGGGGTTATCTGGAAACACCATATATTTT
TRBV5-1	TRBJ2-5	NA	NA	CASSTGGQTQYF	TGCGCCAGCAGCACCGGGGGGCAGACCCAGTACTTC
TRBV27	TRBJ1-1	NA	NA	CASSPPGRGKMLNTEAFF	TGTGCCAGCAGTCCGCCGGGACGGGGGAAAATGTTGAACACTGAAGCTTTCTTT
TRBV6-1	TRBJ2-1	NA	TRBD2	CASSAREGHNEQFF	TGTGCCAGCAGTGCGCGGGAGGGCCACAATGAGCAGTTCTTC
TRBV7-2	TRBJ2-7	NA	NA	CASSQLRYEQYF	TGTGCCAGCAGCCAACTGCGGTACGAGCAGTACTTC
TRBV28	TRBJ1-2	NA	NA	CASSLGNYGYTF	TGTGCCAGCAGTTTGGGCAACTATGGCTACACCTTC
TRBV11-2	TRBJ2-2	few	NA	CASSLATGNTGELFF	TGTGCCAGCAGCTTGGCGACCGGGAACACCGGGGAGCTGTTTTTT
TRBV27	TRBJ1-1	NA	NA	CASRLEEFTEAFF	TGTGCCAGCAGGCTGGAGGAGTTCACTGAAGCTTTCTTT
TRBV28	TRBJ2-4	NA	TRBD2	CASRSGLAGASDQF	TGTGCCAGCAGGTCGGGCCTAGCGGGAGCATCCGATCAGTTC
TRBV6-1	TRBJ1-2	NA	NA	CASSEVGVNYGYTF	TGTGCCAGCAGTGAAGTTGGGGTAAACTATGGCTACACCTTC
TRBV30	TRBJ2-7	once	NA	CAWSRVAASSEQYF	TGTGCCTGGAGCCGGGTGGCAGCATCGTCCGAGCAGTACTTC
TRBV5-1	TRBJ1-5	NA	TRBD1	CASSPSTGLGQPQHF	TGCGCCAGCAGCCCCTCGACAGGGTTAGGGCAGCCCCAGCATTTT
TRBV5-1	TRBJ2-1	NA	NA	CASSLVGGGSLFF	NA
TRBV6-5	TRBJ2-1	NA	NA	CASTDSYNEQFF	TGTGCCAGCACCGATTCCTACAATGAGCAGTTCTTC
TRBV11-2	TRBJ2-5	NA	NA	CASSPQVSASGRGDQYF	TGTGCCAGCAGCCCCCAAGTCTCGGCTAGCGGTAGGGGGGACCAGTACTTC
TRBV15	TRBJ2-1	NA	NA	CATSRVRESVNEQFF	TGTGCCACCAGCAGAGTCAGGGAATCAGTCAATGAGCAGTTCTTC
TRBV5-5	TRBJ1-2	NA	NA	CASSLIMLGAYGYTF	TGTGCCAGCAGCTTGATTATGTTGGGGGCTTATGGCTACACCTTC
TRBV29-1	TRBJ2-5	NA	NA	CSVERVETQYF	TGCAGCGTTGAAAGAGTGGAGACCCAGTACTTC
TRBV28	TRBJ1-2	NA	NA	CASSTPRWGYTF	TGTGCCAGCAGTACCCCTAGGTGGGGCTACACCTTC
TRBV5-1	TRBJ2-1	NA	NA	CASSLGWDNEQFF	TGCGCCAGCAGCTTGGGCTGGGACAATGAGCAGTTCTTC
TRBV19	TRBJ1-1	few	NA	CASSKGQNTEAFF	TGTGCCAGTAGTAAGGGACAAAACACTGAAGCTTTCTTT